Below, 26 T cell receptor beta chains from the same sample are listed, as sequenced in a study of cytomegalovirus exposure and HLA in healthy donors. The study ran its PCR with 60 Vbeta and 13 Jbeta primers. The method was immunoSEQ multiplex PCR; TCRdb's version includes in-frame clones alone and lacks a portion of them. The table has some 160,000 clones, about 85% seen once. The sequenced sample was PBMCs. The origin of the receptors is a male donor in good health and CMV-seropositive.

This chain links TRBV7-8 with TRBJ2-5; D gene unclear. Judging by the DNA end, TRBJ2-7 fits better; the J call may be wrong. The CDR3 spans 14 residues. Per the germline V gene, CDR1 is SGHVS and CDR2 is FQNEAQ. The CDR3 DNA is TGTGCCAGCAGCTTAGATCCCAAAACCTACGAGCAGTACTTC. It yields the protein CASSLDPKTYEQYF.

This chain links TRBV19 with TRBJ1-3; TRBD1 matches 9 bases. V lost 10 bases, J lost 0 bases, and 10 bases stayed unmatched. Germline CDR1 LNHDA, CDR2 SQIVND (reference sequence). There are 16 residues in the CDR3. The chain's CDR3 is CATRTGTGFSGNTIYF. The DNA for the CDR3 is TGTGCCACCCGAACCGGGACAGGGTTCTCTGGAAACACCATATATTTT.

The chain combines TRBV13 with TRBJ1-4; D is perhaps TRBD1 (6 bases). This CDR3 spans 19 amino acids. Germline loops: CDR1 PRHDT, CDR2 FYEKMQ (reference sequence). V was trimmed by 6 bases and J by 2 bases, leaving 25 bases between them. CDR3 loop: CASSRLSRGIRYTNEKLFF. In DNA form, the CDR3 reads TGTGCCAGCAGTAGGCTCTCCAGGGGAATTAGGTATACTAATGAAAAACTGTTTTTT.

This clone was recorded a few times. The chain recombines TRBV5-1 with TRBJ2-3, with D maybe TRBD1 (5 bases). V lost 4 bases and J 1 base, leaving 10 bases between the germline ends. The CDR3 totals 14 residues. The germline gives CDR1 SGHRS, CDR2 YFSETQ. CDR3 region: CASSLDSRTDTQYF. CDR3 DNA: TGCGCCAGCAGCCTAGACAGTCGCACAGATACGCAGTATTTT.

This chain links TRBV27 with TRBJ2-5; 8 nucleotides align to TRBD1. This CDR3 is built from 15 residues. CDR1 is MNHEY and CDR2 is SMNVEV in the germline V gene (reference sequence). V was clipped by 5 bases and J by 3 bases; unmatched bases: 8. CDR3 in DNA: TGTGCCAGCAGTGCCCGGACAGGGTCGAAAGAGACCCAGTACTTC. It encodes CASSARTGSKETQYF.

CDR3 protein: CASSQEGRSMLTDTQYF. CDR3 in DNA: TGCGCCAGCAGCCAAGAGGGGAGATCAATGCTCACAGATACGCAGTATTTT. This chain connects TRBV4-3 to TRBJ2-3; the D gene is possibly TRBD2 (5 bases). The CDR3 extends over 17 amino acids. Per the germline V gene, CDR1 is LGHNA and CDR2 is YSLEER. The V gene lost 0 bases and the J gene lost 2 bases, with 15 bases spanning the gap.

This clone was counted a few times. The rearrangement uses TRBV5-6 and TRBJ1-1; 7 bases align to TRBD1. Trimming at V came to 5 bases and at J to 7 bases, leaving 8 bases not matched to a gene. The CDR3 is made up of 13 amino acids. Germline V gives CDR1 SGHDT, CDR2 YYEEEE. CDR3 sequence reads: CASSSDRVLEAFF. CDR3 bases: TGTGCCAGCAGTTCAGACAGGGTCCTTGAAGCTTTCTTT.

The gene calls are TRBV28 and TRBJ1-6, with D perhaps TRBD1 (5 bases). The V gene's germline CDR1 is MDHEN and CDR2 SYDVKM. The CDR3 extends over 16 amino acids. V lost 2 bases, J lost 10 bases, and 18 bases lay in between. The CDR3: CASSLVIGGGRSPLHF. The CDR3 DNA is TGTGCCAGCAGTTTAGTTATTGGGGGAGGAAGGTCACCCCTCCACTTT.

The CDR3 reads CATRQQGESAEAFF. CDR3 sequence (DNA): TGTGCCACCAGACAACAGGGGGAAAGCGCTGAAGCTTTCTTT. The genes are TRBV15 and TRBJ1-1; 8 bases match TRBD1. CDR3 length equals 14 residues. Germline V gene data show CDR1 as LNHNV and CDR2 as YYDKDF (reference sequence). Unmatched junction bases numbered 9, after V lost 6 bases and J lost 6 bases.

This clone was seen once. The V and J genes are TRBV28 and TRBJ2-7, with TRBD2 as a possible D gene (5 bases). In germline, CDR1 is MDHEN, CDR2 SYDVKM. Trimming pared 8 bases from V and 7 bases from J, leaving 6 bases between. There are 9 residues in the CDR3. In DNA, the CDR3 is TGTGCCAGCGGCGGGGAGCAGTACTTC. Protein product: CASGGEQYF.

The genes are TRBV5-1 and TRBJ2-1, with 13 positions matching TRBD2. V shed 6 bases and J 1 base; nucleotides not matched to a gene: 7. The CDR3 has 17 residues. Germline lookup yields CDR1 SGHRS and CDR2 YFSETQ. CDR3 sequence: CASTGTSGELSYNEQFF. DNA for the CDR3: TGCGCCAGCACCGGGACTAGCGGGGAACTTTCCTACAATGAGCAGTTCTTC.

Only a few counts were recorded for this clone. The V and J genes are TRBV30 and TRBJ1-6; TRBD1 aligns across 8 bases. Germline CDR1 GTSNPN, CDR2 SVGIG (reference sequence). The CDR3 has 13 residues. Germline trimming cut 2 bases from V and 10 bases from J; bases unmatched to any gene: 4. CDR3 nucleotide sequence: TGTGCCTGGAGTACAGGGGGTCGGTCACCCCTCCACTTT. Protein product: CAWSTGGRSPLHF.

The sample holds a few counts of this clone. The CDR3 sequence: CASSPSATGAQQPQHF. The CDR3, as DNA: TGTGCCAGCTCACCATCCGCGACAGGGGCCCAACAGCCCCAGCATTTT. V is TRBV18 and J is TRBJ1-5; 8 positions match TRBD1. V was clipped by 2 bases and J by 7 bases; unmatched bases: 10. The CDR3 totals 16 residues. Germline CDR1 KGHSH, CDR2 LQKENI.

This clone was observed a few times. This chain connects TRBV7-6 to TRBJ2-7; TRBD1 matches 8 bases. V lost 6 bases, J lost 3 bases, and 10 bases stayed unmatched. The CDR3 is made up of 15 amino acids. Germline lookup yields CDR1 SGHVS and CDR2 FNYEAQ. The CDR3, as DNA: TGTGCCAGCAGTTTGGCCGGGACAGGCAACTACGAGCAGTACTTC. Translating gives CASSLAGTGNYEQYF.

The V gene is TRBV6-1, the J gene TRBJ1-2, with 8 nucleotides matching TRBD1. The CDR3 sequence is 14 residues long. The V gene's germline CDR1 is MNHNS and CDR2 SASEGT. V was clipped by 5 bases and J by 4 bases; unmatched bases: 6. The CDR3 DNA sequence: TGTGCCAGCAGTAAAACAGGGGGGACCTATGGCTACACCTTC. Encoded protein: CASSKTGGTYGYTF.

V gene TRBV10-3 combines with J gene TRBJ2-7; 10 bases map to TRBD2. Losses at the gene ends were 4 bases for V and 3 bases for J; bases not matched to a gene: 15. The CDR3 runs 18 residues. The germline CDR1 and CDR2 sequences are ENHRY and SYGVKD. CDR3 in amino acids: CAISGGAGTSDRLYEQYF. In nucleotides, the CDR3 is TGTGCCATCAGTGGCGGGGCTGGGACTAGCGACAGGCTCTACGAGCAGTACTTC.

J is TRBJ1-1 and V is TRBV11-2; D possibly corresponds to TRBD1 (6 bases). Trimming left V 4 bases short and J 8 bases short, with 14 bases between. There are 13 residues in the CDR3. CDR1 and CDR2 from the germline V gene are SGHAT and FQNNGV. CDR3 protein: CASSSLRTDEAFF. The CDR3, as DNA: TGTGCCAGCAGCTCTCTTCGGACAGACGAAGCTTTCTTT.

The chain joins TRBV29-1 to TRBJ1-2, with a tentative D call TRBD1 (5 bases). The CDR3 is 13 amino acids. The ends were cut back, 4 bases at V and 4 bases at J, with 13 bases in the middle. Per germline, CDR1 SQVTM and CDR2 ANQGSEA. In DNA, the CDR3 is TGCAGCGTTGGCGGACAACCCGGCTATGGCTACACCTTC. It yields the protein CSVGGQPGYGYTF. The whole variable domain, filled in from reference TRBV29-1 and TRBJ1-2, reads SAVISQKPSRDICQRGTSLTIQCQVDSQVTMMFWYRQQPGQSLTLIATANQGSEATYESGFVIDKFPISRPNLTFSTLTVSNMSPEDSSIYLCSVGGQPGYGYTFGSGTRLTVV.

CDR3 in amino acids: CASSPGSVQETQYF. The CDR3 DNA reads as TGTGCCAGCAGCCCAGGCTCCGTCCAAGAGACCCAGTACTTC. The J gene is TRBJ2-5, the V gene TRBV9; D not resolved. The V end lost 4 bases, the J end lost 1 base, and 11 bases lay between the germline ends. The CDR3 has 14 amino acids. Germline-derived CDR1 and CDR2 are SGDLS and YYNGEE.

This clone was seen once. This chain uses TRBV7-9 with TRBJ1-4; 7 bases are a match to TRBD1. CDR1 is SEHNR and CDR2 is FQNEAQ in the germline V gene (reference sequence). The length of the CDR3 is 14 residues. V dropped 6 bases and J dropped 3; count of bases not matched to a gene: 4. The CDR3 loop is CASRTGTANEKLFF. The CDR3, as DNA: TGTGCCAGCAGAACCGGGACAGCTAATGAAAAACTGTTTTTT.

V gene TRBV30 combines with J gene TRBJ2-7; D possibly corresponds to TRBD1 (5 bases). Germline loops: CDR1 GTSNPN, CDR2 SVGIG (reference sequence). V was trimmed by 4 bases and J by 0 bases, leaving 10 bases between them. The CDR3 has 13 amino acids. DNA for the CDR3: TGTGCCTGGAAAGACAGTATCTCCTACGAGCAGTACTTC. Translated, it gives CAWKDSISYEQYF.

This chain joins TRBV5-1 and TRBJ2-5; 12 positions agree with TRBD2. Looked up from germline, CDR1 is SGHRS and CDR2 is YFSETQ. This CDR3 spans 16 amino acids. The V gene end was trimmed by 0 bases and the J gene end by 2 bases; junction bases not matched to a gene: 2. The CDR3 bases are TGCGCCAGCAGCTTGGGCGGACTAGCGGGACAAGAGACCCAGTACTTC. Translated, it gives CASSLGGLAGQETQYF.

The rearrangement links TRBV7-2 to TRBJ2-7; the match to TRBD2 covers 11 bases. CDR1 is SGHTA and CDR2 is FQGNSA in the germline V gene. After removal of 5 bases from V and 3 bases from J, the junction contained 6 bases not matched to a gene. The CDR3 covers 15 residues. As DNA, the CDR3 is TGTGCCAGCAGCCTCACCGGGACTAGCGGCTACGAGCAGTACTTC. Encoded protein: CASSLTGTSGYEQYF.

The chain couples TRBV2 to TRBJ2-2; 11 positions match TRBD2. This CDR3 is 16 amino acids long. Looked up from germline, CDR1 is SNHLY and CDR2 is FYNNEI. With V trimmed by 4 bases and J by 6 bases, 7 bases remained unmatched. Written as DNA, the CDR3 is TGTGCCAGCAGTGCGGTAGCGGGAGGGCCGTCCGGGGAGCTGTTTTTT. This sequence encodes CASSAVAGGPSGELFF.

The CDR3, as DNA: TGTGCCAGCAGCCGCGGGGGGAACACCGGGGAGCTGTTTTTT. It is translated as CASSRGGNTGELFF. The chain carries TRBV4-2 and TRBJ2-2, with 7 bases aligning to TRBD2. The CDR3 sequence is 14 residues long. Trimming removed 4 bases from V and 1 base from J; junction bases left unmatched: 0. Looked up from germline, CDR1 is LGHNA and CDR2 is YNFKEQ.

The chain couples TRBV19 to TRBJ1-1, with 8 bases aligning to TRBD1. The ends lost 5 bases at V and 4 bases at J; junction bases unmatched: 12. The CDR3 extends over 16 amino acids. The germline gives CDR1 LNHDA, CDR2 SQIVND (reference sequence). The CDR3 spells CASSPDRGGMSTEAFF. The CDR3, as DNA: TGTGCCAGTAGTCCTGACAGGGGAGGGATGAGCACTGAAGCTTTCTTT. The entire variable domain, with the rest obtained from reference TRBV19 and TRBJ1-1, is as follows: DGGITQSPKYLFRKEGQNVTLSCEQNLNHDAMYWYRQDPGQGLRLIYYSQIVNDFQKGDIAEGYSVSREKKESFPLTVTSAQKNPTAFYLCASSPDRGGMSTEAFFGQGTRLTVV.